A single sample is the source of the 21 T cell receptor beta chains below, sequenced in a study of T cell repertoires in ileal Crohn's disease (dated 2019 in TCRdb). The protocol used for the library was the immunoSEQ multiplex PCR assay. TCRdb holds this immuneACCESS table with in-frame rearrangements only. Some clones are missing; in checked studies, unresolved V genes explain under half, and the rest has no known cause. The sample yields over 25,000 clones; roughly 78% were counted once. Together, the top ten hold around a fifth of the sample. Sequenced: ileal tissue. The receptors derive from an adult with Crohn's disease.

This rearrangement joins TRBV5-1 to TRBJ2-1, with 8 bases identical to TRBD1. V was pared by 0 bases and J by 5 bases, with 4 bases of the junction left unmatched. Looked up from germline, CDR1 is SGHRS and CDR2 is YFSETQ. CDR3 length: 15 residues. CDR3 bases: TGCGCCAGCAGCTTGGGTCAGGGGGCTAACAATGAGCAGTTCTTC. Protein: CASSLGQGANNEQFF.

The genes are TRBV27 and TRBJ2-5; TRBD2 aligns across 14 bases. Per the germline V gene, CDR1 is MNHEY and CDR2 is SMNVEV (reference sequence). After removal of 5 bases from V and 4 bases from J, the junction contained 6 bases not matched to a gene. The CDR3 consists of 16 residues. The CDR3, as DNA: TGTGCCAGCAGTCCTAGGACTAGCGGGAGGAGAGAGACCCAGTACTTC. The encoded protein is CASSPRTSGRRETQYF.

This clone appeared a few times. The CDR3 bases are TGTGCCAGCAGCGGTCCGGGACAGGCCGCTTACGAGCAGTACTTC. Encoded protein: CASSGPGQAAYEQYF. This chain connects TRBV5-4 to TRBJ2-7, with 8 nucleotides matching TRBD1. Per germline, CDR1 SGHNT and CDR2 YYREEE (reference sequence). This CDR3 has 15 residues. The V segment lost 4 bases and the J segment 4 bases; nucleotides outside the gene matches: 10.

This rearrangement joins TRBV2 to TRBJ1-6; D unclear. Germline CDR1 SNHLY, CDR2 FYNNEI. With 3 bases removed from V and 9 bases from J, the gap between germline ends came to 15 bases. The CDR3 covers 15 residues. The CDR3 coding sequence is TGTGCCAGCAGTGACCCCGGGATTAGAGCTTCACCCCTCCACTTT. It encodes CASSDPGIRASPLHF.

On this clone: A junction end diverges from the germline sequence, so it may reflect a read error. The V call is TRBV7-7, the J call TRBJ2-5, with 7 nucleotides matching TRBD2. The CDR3 has 13 residues. Looked up from germline, CDR1 is SSHAT and CDR2 is FNYEAQ (reference sequence). The CDR3 reads CASREPGGETQYF. CDR3 sequence (DNA): TGTGCTAGCAGGGAACCCGGGGGGGAGACCCAGTACTTC.

The rearrangement joins TRBV7-2 to TRBJ2-7; D unresolved. The CDR3 covers 13 residues. V lost 5 bases, J lost 0 bases, and 8 bases lay in between. CDR1 is SGHTA, CDR2 FQGNSA, per germline. CDR3 sequence (DNA): TGTGCCAGCAGCCCCGGAGCCTCCTACGAGCAGTACTTC. This encodes CASSPGASYEQYF.

The chain carries TRBV18 and TRBJ2-7; 12 positions match TRBD2. There are 16 residues in the CDR3. Germline CDR1 reads KGHSH; CDR2 reads LQKENI. V was clipped by 3 bases and J by 3 bases; unmatched bases: 6. CDR3 in DNA: TGTGCCAGCTCACCGCGGACTAGCGGGAATGACTACGAGCAGTACTTC. Its protein product is CASSPRTSGNDYEQYF.

The chain links TRBV4-1 to TRBJ2-1; 9 bases align to TRBD2. The V gene end was trimmed by 0 bases and the J gene end by 7 bases; junction bases not matched to a gene: 10. The germline V gene has CDR1 MGHRA and CDR2 YSYEKL. The length of the CDR3 is 17 residues. As DNA, the CDR3 is TGCGCCAGCAGCCAAGATTGGGCGGGGGGGCCTTTGAATGAGCAGTTCTTC. This gives the protein CASSQDWAGGPLNEQFF.

The chain links TRBV25-1 to TRBJ2-5; 7 bases match TRBD1. The J call is doubtful: the DNA matches TRBJ2-7 better. The CDR3 spans 13 residues. The germline gives CDR1 MGHDK, CDR2 SYGVNS. CDR3 sequence reads: CASSEWDRDEQYF. In DNA form, the CDR3 reads TGTGCCAGCAGTGAATGGGACAGAGACGAGCAGTACTTC.

The chain couples TRBV19 to TRBJ2-1; the D gene is possibly TRBD1 (6 bases). This CDR3 spans 13 amino acids. The V gene lost 7 bases and the J gene lost 8 bases, with 15 bases spanning the gap. From germline, CDR1 is LNHDA and CDR2 SQIVND (reference sequence). CDR3 region: CASIATGGDEQFF. CDR3 nucleotide sequence: TGTGCCAGTATAGCGACAGGAGGAGATGAGCAGTTCTTC.

The chain has TRBV7-3 and TRBJ2-5; 9 positions agree with TRBD1. V gave up 5 bases and J gave up 5 bases; unmatched junction bases: 3. Germline-derived CDR1 and CDR2 are SGHTA and FQGTGA. The CDR3 extends over 13 amino acids. For the CDR3, the DNA is TGTGCCAGCAGCCCCGGACAGGGGGAGACCCAGTACTTC. It yields the protein CASSPGQGETQYF.

This chain joins TRBV21-1 and TRBJ2-7; the table's TRBD2 call for D was not verified on the DNA. TRBV21-1 is assigned pseudogene status. The CDR3 covers 16 residues. CDR3: CASSKAPSGGIYEQYF. DNA for the CDR3: TGTGCCAGCAGCAAAGCCCCTAGCGGGGGGATCTACGAGCAGTACTTC.

This chain joins TRBV4-2 and TRBJ1-1, with D unclear. V lost 2 bases, J lost 3 bases, and 16 bases lay in between. CDR1 and CDR2 (germline): LGHNA, YNFKEQ. CDR3 length: 16 amino acids. CDR3 region: CASSQSEGGEYTEAFF. The CDR3, as DNA: TGTGCCAGCAGCCAAAGTGAGGGCGGAGAGTACACTGAAGCTTTCTTT.

The chain couples TRBV6-5 to TRBJ1-6, with unresolved D. The CDR3 runs 14 residues. Deletions cut 5 bases from V and 1 base from J, with 6 bases between. The germline V gene encodes CDR1 MNHEY and CDR2 SVGAGI. CDR3 loop: CASSSGSYNSPLHF. CDR3 bases: TGTGCCAGCAGTAGCGGTTCCTATAATTCACCCCTCCACTTT.

The J gene is TRBJ2-4, the V gene TRBV4-2; tentative D call: TRBD1 (5 bases). From germline, CDR1 is LGHNA and CDR2 YNFKEQ. The CDR3 contains 15 residues. Trimming removed 0 bases from V and 9 bases from J, with 15 bases in between. The chain's CDR3 is CASSQETQAKGIQYF. The DNA for the CDR3 is TGTGCCAGCAGCCAAGAAACACAGGCTAAGGGCATTCAGTACTTC.

This clone was counted between two and nine times. The chain is built from TRBV6-1 and TRBJ2-1; 7 nucleotides agree with TRBD2. Germline V gives CDR1 MNHNS, CDR2 SASEGT. The CDR3 extends over 13 amino acids. V shed 6 bases, J shed 6 bases, and the junction held 5 bases outside the gene matches. CDR3 loop: CASRPLAANEQFF. CDR3 coding DNA: TGTGCCAGCAGACCCCTAGCGGCCAATGAGCAGTTCTTC.

The chain uses TRBV7-2 and TRBJ2-5, with D unresolved. There are 13 residues in the CDR3. The germline CDR1 and CDR2 sequences are SGHTA and FQGNSA. The V and J ends lost 3 bases and 1 base respectively, with 6 bases between them. As DNA, the CDR3 is TGTGCCAGCAGCTTCTGGGCCCAAGAGACCCAGTACTTC. It translates to CASSFWAQETQYF. The full variable domain, its missing parts supplied by reference TRBV7-2 and TRBJ2-5, is GAGVSQSPSNKVTEKGKDVELRCDPISGHTALYWYRQSLGQGLEFLIYFQGNSAPDKSGLPSDRFSAERTGGSVSTLTIQRTQQEDSAVYLCASSFWAQETQYFGPGTRLLVL.

V gene TRBV9 combines with J gene TRBJ2-7, with 7 bases lining up with TRBD2. Germline-derived CDR1 and CDR2 are SGDLS and YYNGEE. V dropped 0 bases and J dropped 6; count of bases not matched to a gene: 9. CDR3 length: 15 residues. The CDR3 sequence: CASSVDGGGPSEQYF. CDR3 bases: TGTGCCAGCAGCGTAGATGGGGGAGGGCCTTCCGAGCAGTACTTC.

This clone appeared once. The chain recombines TRBV7-9 with TRBJ1-1, with 8 bases that match TRBD1. The CDR3 loop spans 14 amino acids. V trimming: 7 bases; J trimming: 3 bases; junction bases outside the gene matches: 7. The V gene's germline CDR1 is SEHNR and CDR2 FQNEAQ (reference sequence). The CDR3 DNA reads TGTGCCAGCACCTCGAGGACAGGGTACACTGAAGCTTTCTTT. This gives the protein CASTSRTGYTEAFF.

The chain couples TRBV7-2 to TRBJ2-2; TRBD2 might be the D (5 bases). V lost 2 bases, J lost 0 bases, and 16 bases lay in between. CDR3 length: 18 residues. Per germline, CDR1 SGHTA and CDR2 FQGNSA. CDR3 residues: CASSLIAPGLTNTGELFF. In nucleotides, the CDR3 is TGTGCCAGCAGCTTAATCGCTCCCGGACTGACGAACACCGGGGAGCTGTTTTTT.

The chain is built from TRBV6-6 and TRBJ2-3; 7 positions agree with TRBD2. The germline gives CDR1 MNHNY, CDR2 SVGAGI (reference sequence). V was clipped by 2 bases and J by 6 bases; unmatched bases: 5. This CDR3 comprises 14 residues. The CDR3 sequence is CASSYTSASDTQYF. DNA of the CDR3: TGTGCCAGCAGTTACACTAGCGCCTCGGATACGCAGTATTTT.